The clone carrying this T cell receptor (beta chain) was found once. No antigen is known for it. The sample originates from a study of brain T cells in children with intractable seizures. Points from the study as a whole: Only CDR3 sequence similarity suggested viral specificity, without known HCMV serostatus. Pre-surgery blood may have been undersampled, hiding some clones.

Sequencing used immunoSEQ multiplex PCR; TCRdb keeps in-frame clones, though not all of them. The sample yields just under 65,000 clones, about 96% seen once. From germline, CDR1 is MNHEY and CDR2 SMNVEV (reference sequence). With 0 bases clipped from V and 4 bases from J, the junction kept 5 bases outside the gene matches. This CDR3 contains 15 residues. The genes are TRBV27 and TRBJ2-7; 8 bases map to TRBD2. Sequenced here: peripheral blood, sampled at surgery. This sequence was found in a boy less than two years old with focal cortical dysplasia and intractable seizures. CDR3: CASSLSSGGRYEQYF. As DNA, the CDR3 is TGTGCCAGCAGTTTATCGTCGGGAGGGAGGTACGAGCAGTACTTC.